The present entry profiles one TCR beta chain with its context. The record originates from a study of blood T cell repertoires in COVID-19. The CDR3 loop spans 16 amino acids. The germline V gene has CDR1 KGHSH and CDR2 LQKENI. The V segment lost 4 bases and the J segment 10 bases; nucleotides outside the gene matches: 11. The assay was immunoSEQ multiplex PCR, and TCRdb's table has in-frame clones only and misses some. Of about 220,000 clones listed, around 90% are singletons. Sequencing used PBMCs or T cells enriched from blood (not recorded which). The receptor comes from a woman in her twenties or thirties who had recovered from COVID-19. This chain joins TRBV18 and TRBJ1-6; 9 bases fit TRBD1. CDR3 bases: TGTGCCAGCTCACAATCAACCGGGACAGGGAACTCACCCCTCCACTTT. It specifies CASSQSTGTGNSPLHF.